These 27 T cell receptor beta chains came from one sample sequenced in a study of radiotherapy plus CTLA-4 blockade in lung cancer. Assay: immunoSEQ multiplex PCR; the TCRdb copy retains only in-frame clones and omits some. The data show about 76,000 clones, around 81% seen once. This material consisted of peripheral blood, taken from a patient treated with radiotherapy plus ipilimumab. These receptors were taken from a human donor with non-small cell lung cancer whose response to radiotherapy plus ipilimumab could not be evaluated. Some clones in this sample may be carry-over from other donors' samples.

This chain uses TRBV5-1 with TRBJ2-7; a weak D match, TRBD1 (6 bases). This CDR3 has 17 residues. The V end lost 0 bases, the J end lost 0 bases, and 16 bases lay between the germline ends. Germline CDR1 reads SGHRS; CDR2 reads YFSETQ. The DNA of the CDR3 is TGCGCCAGCAGCTTGGGGGGCCTGGGACACCTCTCCTACGAGCAGTACTTC. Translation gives CASSLGGLGHLSYEQYF.

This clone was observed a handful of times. Written as DNA, the CDR3 is TGTGCCAGTAGTCGGGACAGGGGGTTTACTGAAGCTTTCTTT. Protein: CASSRDRGFTEAFF. The rearrangement joins TRBV19 to TRBJ1-1, with 11 bases lining up with TRBD1. The V and J ends lost 5 bases and 5 bases, in that order; junction bases with no gene match: 4. This CDR3 comprises 14 residues. CDR1 LNHDA and CDR2 SQIVND come from the germline V gene (reference sequence).

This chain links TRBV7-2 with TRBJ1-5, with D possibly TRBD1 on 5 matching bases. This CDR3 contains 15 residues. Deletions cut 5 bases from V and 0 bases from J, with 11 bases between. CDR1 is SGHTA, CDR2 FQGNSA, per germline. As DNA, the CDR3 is TGTGCCAGCAGCCCAGGACACCTTAGCAATCAGCCCCAGCATTTT. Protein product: CASSPGHLSNQPQHF. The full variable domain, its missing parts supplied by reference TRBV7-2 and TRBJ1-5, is GAGVSQSPSNKVTEKGKDVELRCDPISGHTALYWYRQSLGQGLEFLIYFQGNSAPDKSGLPSDRFSAERTGGSVSTLTIQRTQQEDSAVYLCASSPGHLSNQPQHFGDGTRLSIL.

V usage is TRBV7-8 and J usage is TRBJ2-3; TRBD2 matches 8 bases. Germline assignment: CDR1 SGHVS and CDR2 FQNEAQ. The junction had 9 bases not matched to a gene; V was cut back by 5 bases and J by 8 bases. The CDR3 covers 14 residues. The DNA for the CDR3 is TGTGCCAGCAGCCTTGGACTAGCCCAAGGTACGCAGTATTTT. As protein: CASSLGLAQGTQYF.

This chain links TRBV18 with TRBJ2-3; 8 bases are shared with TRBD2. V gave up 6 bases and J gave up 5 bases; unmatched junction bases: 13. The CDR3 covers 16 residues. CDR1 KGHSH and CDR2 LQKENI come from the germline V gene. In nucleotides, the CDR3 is TGTGCCAGCTCTCCGACGGGCGGGGGGCCCGGAGATACGCAGTATTTT. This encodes CASSPTGGGPGDTQYF.

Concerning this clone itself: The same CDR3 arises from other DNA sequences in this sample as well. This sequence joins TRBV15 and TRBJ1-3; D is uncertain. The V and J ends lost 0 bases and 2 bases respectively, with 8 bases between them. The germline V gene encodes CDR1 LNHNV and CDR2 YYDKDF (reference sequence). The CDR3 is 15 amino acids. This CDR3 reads CATSRDRGAGNTIYF. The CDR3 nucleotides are TGTGCCACCAGCAGAGATCGCGGGGCTGGAAACACCATATATTTT.

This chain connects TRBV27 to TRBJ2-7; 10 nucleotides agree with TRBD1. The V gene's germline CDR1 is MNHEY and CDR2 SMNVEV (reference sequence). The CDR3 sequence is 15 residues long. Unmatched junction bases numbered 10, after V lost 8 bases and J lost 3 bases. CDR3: CASRPGQGVGYEQYF. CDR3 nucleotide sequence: TGTGCCAGCCGACCCGGACAGGGGGTAGGCTACGAGCAGTACTTC.

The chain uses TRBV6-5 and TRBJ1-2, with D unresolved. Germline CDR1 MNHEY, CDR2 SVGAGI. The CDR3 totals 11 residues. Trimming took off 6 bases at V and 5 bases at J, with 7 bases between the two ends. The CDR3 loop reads CASSSLYGYTF. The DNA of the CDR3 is TGTGCCAGCAGCTCCTTATATGGCTACACCTTC.

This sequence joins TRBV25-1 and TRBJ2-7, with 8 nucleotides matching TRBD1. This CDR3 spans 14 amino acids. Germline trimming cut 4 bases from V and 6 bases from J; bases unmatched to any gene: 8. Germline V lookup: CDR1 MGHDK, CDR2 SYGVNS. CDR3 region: CASSGTGRFREQYF. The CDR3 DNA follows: TGTGCCAGCAGTGGGACAGGGCGATTCCGCGAGCAGTACTTC.

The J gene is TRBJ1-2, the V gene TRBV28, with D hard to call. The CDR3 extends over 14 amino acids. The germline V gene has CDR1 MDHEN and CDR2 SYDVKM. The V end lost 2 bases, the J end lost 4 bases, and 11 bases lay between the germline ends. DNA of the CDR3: TGTGCCAGCAGTTTAGGCCAACGGGGCTATGGCTACACCTTC. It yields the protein CASSLGQRGYGYTF.

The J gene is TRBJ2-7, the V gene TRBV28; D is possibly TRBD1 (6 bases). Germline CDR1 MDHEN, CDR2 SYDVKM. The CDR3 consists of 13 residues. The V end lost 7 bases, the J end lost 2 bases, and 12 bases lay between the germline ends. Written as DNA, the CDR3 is TGTGCCAGCATGCACGGGACAACCTACGAGCAGTACTTC. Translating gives CASMHGTTYEQYF.

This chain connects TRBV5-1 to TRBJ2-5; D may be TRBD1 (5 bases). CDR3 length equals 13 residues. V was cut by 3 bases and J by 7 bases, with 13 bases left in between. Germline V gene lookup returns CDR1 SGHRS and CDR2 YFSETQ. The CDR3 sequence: CASSSRQGGTQYF. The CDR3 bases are TGCGCCAGCAGCTCCCGTCAGGGTGGGACCCAGTACTTC.

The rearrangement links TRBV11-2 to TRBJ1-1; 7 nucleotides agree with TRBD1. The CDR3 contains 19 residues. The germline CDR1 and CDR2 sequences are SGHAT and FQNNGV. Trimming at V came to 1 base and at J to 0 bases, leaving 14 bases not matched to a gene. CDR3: CASSLVPPTGKWVNTEAFF. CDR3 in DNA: TGTGCCAGCAGCTTAGTACCGCCGACAGGGAAGTGGGTGAACACTGAAGCTTTCTTT.

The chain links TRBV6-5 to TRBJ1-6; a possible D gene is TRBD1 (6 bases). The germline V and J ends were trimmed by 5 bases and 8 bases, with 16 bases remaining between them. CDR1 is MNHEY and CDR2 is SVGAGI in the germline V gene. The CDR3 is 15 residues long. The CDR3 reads CASSGQPPGYSPLHF. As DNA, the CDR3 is TGTGCCAGCAGTGGACAGCCGCCGGGGTATTCACCCCTCCACTTT.

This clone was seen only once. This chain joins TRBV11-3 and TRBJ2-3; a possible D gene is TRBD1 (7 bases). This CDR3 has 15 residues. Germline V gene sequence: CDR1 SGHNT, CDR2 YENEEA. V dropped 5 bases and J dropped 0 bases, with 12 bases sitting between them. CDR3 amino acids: CASSGRGASTDTQYF. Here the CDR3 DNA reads TGTGCCAGCAGCGGCAGGGGGGCTAGCACAGATACGCAGTATTTT.

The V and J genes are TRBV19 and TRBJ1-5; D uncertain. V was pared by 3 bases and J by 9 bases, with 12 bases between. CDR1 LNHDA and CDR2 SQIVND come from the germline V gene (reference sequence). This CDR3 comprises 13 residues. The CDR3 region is CASSMGVLVPQHF. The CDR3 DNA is TGTGCCAGTAGTATGGGAGTATTGGTGCCCCAGCATTTT.

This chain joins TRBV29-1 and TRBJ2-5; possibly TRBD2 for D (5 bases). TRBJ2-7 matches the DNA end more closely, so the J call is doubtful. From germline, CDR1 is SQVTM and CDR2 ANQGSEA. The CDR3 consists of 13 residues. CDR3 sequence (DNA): TGCAGCGTCCGGGAAGGTAGCTCCTACGAGCAGTACTTC. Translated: CSVREGSSYEQYF.

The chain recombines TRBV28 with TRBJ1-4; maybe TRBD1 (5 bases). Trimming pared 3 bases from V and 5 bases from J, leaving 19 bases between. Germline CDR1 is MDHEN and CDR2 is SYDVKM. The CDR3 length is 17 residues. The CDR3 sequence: CASSFLQGGGTNEKLFF. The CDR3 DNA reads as TGTGCCAGCAGTTTTTTGCAGGGCGGGGGAACCAATGAAAAACTGTTTTTT.

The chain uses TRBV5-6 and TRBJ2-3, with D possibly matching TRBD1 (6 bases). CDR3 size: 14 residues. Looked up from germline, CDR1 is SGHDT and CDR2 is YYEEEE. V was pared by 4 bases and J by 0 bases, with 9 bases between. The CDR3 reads CASSRDTSTDTQYF. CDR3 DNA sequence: TGTGCCAGCAGCCGGGACACAAGCACAGATACGCAGTATTTT.

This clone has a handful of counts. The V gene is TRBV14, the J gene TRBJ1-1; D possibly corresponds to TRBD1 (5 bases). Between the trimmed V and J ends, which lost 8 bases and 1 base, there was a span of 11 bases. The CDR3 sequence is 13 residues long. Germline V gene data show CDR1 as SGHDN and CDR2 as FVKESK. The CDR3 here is CASGEQGNTEAFF. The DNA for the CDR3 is TGTGCCAGCGGAGAGCAGGGGAACACTGAAGCTTTCTTT.

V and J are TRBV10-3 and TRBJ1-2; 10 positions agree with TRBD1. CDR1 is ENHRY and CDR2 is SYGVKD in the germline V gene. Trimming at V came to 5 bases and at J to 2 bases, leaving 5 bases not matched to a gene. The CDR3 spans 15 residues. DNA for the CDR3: TGTGCCATCAGTAGGGGACAGGGGCAGAACTATGGCTACACCTTC. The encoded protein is CAISRGQGQNYGYTF.

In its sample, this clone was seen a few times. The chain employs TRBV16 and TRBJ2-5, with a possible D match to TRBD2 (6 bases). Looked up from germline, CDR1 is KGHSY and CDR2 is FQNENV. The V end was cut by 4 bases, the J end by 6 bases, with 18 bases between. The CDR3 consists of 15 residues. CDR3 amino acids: CASSPSGGTAKTQYF. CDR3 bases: TGTGCCAGCAGCCCCAGTGGGGGGACGGCGAAGACCCAGTACTTC.

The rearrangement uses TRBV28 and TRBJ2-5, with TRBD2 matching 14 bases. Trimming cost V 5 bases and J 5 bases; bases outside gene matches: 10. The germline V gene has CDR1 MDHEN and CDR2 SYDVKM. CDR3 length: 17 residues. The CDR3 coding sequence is TGTGCCAGCAGTCCCCCCCTGGGACTAGCGGGGGCCGAGACCCAGTACTTC. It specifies CASSPPLGLAGAETQYF. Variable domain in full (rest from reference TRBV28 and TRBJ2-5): DVKVTQSSRYLVKRTGEKVFLECVQDMDHENMFWYRQDPGLGLRLIYFSYDVKMKEKGDIPEGYSVSREKKERFSLILESASTNQTSMYLCASSPPLGLAGAETQYFGPGTRLLVL.

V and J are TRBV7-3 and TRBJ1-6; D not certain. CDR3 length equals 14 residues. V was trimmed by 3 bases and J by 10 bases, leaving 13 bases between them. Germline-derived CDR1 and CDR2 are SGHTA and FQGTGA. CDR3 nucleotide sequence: TGTGCCAGCAGCTTTGGCCTGAGCGGGTCACCCCTCCACTTT. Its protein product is CASSFGLSGSPLHF.

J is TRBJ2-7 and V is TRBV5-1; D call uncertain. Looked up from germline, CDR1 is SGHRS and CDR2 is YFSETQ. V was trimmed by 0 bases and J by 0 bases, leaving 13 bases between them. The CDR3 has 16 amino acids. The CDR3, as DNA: TGCGCCAGCAGCTTGGTAATCCCCAAACTCTCCTACGAGCAGTACTTC. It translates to CASSLVIPKLSYEQYF.

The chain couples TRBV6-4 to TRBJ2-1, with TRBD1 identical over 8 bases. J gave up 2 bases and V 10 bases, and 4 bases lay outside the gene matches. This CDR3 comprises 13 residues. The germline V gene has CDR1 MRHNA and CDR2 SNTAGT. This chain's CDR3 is CATRDRTYNEQFF. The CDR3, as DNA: TGTGCCACGAGGGACAGGACCTACAATGAGCAGTTCTTC.

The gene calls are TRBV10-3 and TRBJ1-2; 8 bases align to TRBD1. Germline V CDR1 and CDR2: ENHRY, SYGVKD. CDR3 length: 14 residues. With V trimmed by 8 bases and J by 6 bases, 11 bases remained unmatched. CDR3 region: CAIFGTGKGHGYTF. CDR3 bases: TGTGCCATCTTCGGGACAGGAAAAGGTCATGGCTACACCTTC.